Below, one T cell receptor (beta chain) is given with its context. Its cognate antigen is unknown. A read error may produce the germline difference seen at one junction end. This entry belongs to a study of T cells in Graves' hyperthyroidism and ophthalmopathy. CDR3 length: 16 amino acids. CDR1 and CDR2 from the germline V gene are ENHRY and SYGVKD. Amplification of TCR beta CDR3 regions used RNA as the template. HTBI primers drove first-round RT-PCR of the TCR CDR3. TCRdb passed the multiplex PCR reads through MiXCR, listing each CDR3 protein once. The sample holds 600,000 to 800,000 distinct CDR3 sequences, 30% to 40% seen once. The study's findings and limits: Model predictions of ophthalmopathy came a median roughly 6.4 months before onset.

The specimen was blood. This chain joins TRBV10-3 and TRBJ2-2; 9 positions match TRBD2. The TCR was taken from a woman between 40 and 50 years old with Graves' hyperthyroidism. For the CDR3, the DNA is TGTGCCAGCAGTTCTCGACTAGCGGTTAACACCGGGGAGCTGTTTTTT. This gives the protein CASSSRLAVNTGELFF.